A selection of T cell receptor beta chains follows, all from one sample in a study of glioma-infiltrating T cells after dendritic cell vaccination. Assay used: immunoSEQ multiplex PCR; TCRdb lists only in-frame clones, some missing. The sample has 20,000 or so clones, under 90% seen once. The sequencing used blood, collected after dendritic cell vaccination. The receptors were gathered from a human donor with glioblastoma. CDR3s leave out the opening cysteine and the closing phenylalanine or tryptophan. Fields, in order: J gene, V gene, CDR3 length, CDR3 protein.

>TRBJ2-5|TRBV7-7|12
ASSLGGAVETQY
>TRBJ1-1|TRBV4-1|14
ASSQEASTGDTEAF
>TRBJ1-1|TRBV18|11
ASSPPRRGEAF
>TRBJ2-5|TRBV20-1|9
SASRGQTQY
>TRBJ2-7|TRBV5-1|11
ASRASGGYEQY
>TRBJ2-2|TRBV2|12
ASTWDSNTGELF
>TRBJ2-7|TRBV7-7|13
ASSLARGAAYEQY
>TRBJ2-5|TRBV23-1|13
ASSHTPGEGKTQY
>TRBJ2-3|TRBV7-7|13
ASSQSGWPTDTQY
>.|TRBV6-1|11
ASSEYWGYEQY
>TRBJ2-7|TRBV5-4|12
ASSFGTGSYEQY
>TRBJ2-4|TRBV5-1|11
ASSLDNKNIQY
>TRBJ2-4|TRBV2|11
ASSVGTANIQY
>TRBJ2-7|TRBV6-5|9
ASGRGYEQY
>TRBJ2-1|TRBV4-1|16
ASRIGGGAKASYNEQF
>TRBJ1-3|TRBV27|14
ASSSLGAGSGNTIY
>TRBJ2-5|TRBV5-5|12
ASSVNQGLRTQY
>TRBJ1-6|TRBV5-1|15
ASSTGTFGSYNSPLH
>TRBJ2-3|TRBV25-1|12
ASSPLAGTDTQY
>TRBJ2-5|TRBV5-1|14
ASSGTTGLGSETQY
>TRBJ2-2|TRBV11-3|11
ASSLRDPGELF
>TRBJ2-3|TRBV5-6|13
ASSLWDRGLDTQY
>TRBJ1-2|TRBV2|13
ASTLRQGATWGYT
>TRBJ1-1|TRBV12-5|13
ASGLGVGGSTEAF
>TRBJ1-1|TRBV6-5|13
ASTPGGPMNTEAF
>TRBJ2-5|TRBV19|11
ASSTPGGETQY
>TRBJ2-3|TRBV6-4|12
ATAGTSGADTQY
>TRBJ2-1|TRBV4-1|14
ASSPTRGTYYNEQF
>TRBJ2-3|TRBV5-4|14
ASSLVGQGRADTQY
>TRBJ2-3|TRBV6-1|12
ASSDFQGADTQY
>TRBJ1-1|TRBV12-5|14
ASGLVMRGENTEAF
>TRBJ2-3|TRBV6-1|11
ASTAGDTDTQY
>TRBJ1-5|TRBV19|17
ASSLRQGARGYSNQPQH
>TRBJ1-6|TRBV7-8|13
ASSPGDIFNSPLH
>TRBJ1-2|TRBV7-2|12
ASSRDRSNYGYT
>TRBJ2-6|TRBV5-1|18
ASSLVSAGGLSSGANVLT
>TRBJ2-7|TRBV6-1|10
ASGGLGGEQY
>.|TRBV5-1|11
ASSLEWSYEQY
>TRBJ1-2|TRBV6-1|13
ASSEVRTSNYGYT
>TRBJ2-3|TRBV7-8|15
ASSTRVGGSSTDTQY
>TRBJ1-2|TRBV6-5|12
ASRRQRANYGYT